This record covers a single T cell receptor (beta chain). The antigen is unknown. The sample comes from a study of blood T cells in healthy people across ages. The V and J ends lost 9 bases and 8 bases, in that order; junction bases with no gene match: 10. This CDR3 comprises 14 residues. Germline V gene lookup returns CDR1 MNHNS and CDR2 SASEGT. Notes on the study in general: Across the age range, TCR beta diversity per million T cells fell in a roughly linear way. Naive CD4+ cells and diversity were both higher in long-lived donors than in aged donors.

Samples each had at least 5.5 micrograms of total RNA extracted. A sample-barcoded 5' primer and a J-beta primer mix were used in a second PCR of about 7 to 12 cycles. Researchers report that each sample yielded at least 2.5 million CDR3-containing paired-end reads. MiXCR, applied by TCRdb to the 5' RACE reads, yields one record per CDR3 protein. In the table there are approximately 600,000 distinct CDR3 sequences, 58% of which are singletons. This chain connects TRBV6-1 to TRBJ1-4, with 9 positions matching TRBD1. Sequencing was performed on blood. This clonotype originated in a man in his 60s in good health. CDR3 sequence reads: CASGATGGREKLFF. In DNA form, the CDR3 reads TGTGCCAGTGGAGCAACAGGGGGCAGGGAAAAACTGTTTTTT.